Presented here are 32 T cell receptor beta chains from one specimen sequenced in a study of T cell clonotyping in hematopoietic cell transplantation. Time point of the sample: recipient sample about 28 days before transplant, after cytoreduction. Sequenced by immunoSEQ multiplex PCR; TCRdb stores in-frame clones only, minus some. The sample lists 35,000 to 50,000 clones, approximately 81% occurring once. Sequenced material: peripheral blood mononuclear cells, taken before stem cell transplant. The receptors originated from a man in his 60s with acute myeloid leukemia. Some clones in this sample may be carry-over from other donors' samples.

The genes are TRBV25-1 and TRBJ1-3, with D perhaps matching TRBD1 (6 bases). The germline V and J ends were trimmed by 0 bases and 4 bases, with 10 bases remaining between them. The CDR3 has 15 amino acids. Germline V gives CDR1 MGHDK, CDR2 SYGVNS. CDR3 nucleotide sequence: TGTGCCAGCAGTGAATACGGGGGGCCCGGAAACACCATATATTTT. Translation: CASSEYGGPGNTIYF.

This clone was detected once. The gene calls are TRBV19 and TRBJ2-5; D might be TRBD2 (6 bases). Trimming removed 3 bases from V and 2 bases from J, with 13 bases in between. In germline, CDR1 is LNHDA, CDR2 SQIVND (reference sequence). The CDR3 spans 15 residues. CDR3 amino acids: CASSIMSGRQETQYF. As DNA, the CDR3 is TGTGCCAGTAGTATTATGTCAGGGAGGCAAGAGACCCAGTACTTC.

The rearrangement links TRBV5-1 to TRBJ2-4; D possibly corresponds to TRBD2 (5 bases). The CDR3 spans 15 residues. Per the germline V gene, CDR1 is SGHRS and CDR2 is YFSETQ. V was pared by 0 bases and J by 10 bases, with 17 bases between. The CDR3 is CASSLVSEGTGIQYF. The CDR3 DNA is TGCGCCAGCAGCTTGGTATCAGAAGGTACGGGAATTCAGTACTTC.

The V and J genes are TRBV4-3 and TRBJ1-4; D gene unclear. This CDR3 spans 16 amino acids. CDR1 is LGHNA and CDR2 is YSLEER in the germline V gene. The ends were cut back, 0 bases at V and 8 bases at J, with 16 bases in the middle. CDR3 in DNA: TGCGCCAGCAGCCAAGATGGTAGGGTAGGAGGCGAAAAACTGTTTTTT. Amino acid sequence: CASSQDGRVGGEKLFF.

The CDR3 coding sequence is TGTGCCAGCAGGCGTCAGGGAGCCTATGGCTACACCTTC. Translation gives CASRRQGAYGYTF. The rearrangement links TRBV28 to TRBJ1-2; possibly TRBD1 for D (5 bases). CDR3 length: 13 amino acids. Trimming took off 6 bases at V and 4 bases at J, with 12 bases between the two ends. The V gene's germline CDR1 is MDHEN and CDR2 SYDVKM.

This CDR3 is CASSPQGNEKLFF. Written as DNA, the CDR3 is TGTGCCAGCAGCCCACAGGGTAATGAAAAACTGTTTTTT. The chain carries TRBV11-2 and TRBJ1-4, with D possibly matching TRBD1 (6 bases). Trimming stripped 5 bases from V and 4 bases from J, with 8 bases between. In germline, CDR1 is SGHAT, CDR2 FQNNGV. The CDR3 has 13 amino acids. The whole variable domain, remainder taken from reference TRBV11-2 and TRBJ1-4, is EAGVAQSPRYKIIEKRQSVAFWCNPISGHATLYWYQQILGQGPKLLIQFQNNGVVDDSQLPKDRFSAERLKGVDSTLKIQPAKLEDSAVYLCASSPQGNEKLFFGSGTQLSVL.

The V and J genes are TRBV1 and TRBJ2-1; whether TRBD2, the table's D call, matches the DNA was not checked. TRBV1 is a pseudogene segment. This CDR3 region has 10 residues. The CDR3 DNA sequence: TGCACCAGCGGTGAGGCTGAGCAGTTCTTC. Protein: CTSGEAEQFF.

V gene TRBV7-8 combines with J gene TRBJ2-7; TRBD1 matches at 10 bases. The CDR3 covers 14 residues. Germline V CDR1 and CDR2: SGHVS, FQNEAQ. V shed 4 bases and J 4 bases; nucleotides not matched to a gene: 4. The CDR3 is CASSSTGGKYEQYF. CDR3 nucleotides: TGTGCCAGCAGCTCGACAGGGGGCAAGTACGAGCAGTACTTC.

This clone appeared a single time. This chain links TRBV9 with TRBJ2-3; 8 bases agree with TRBD2. The J segment lost 5 bases and the V segment lost 2 bases, leaving 10 bases of the junction unmatched. The CDR3 runs 16 residues. Germline CDR1 SGDLS, CDR2 YYNGEE. This CDR3 is CASSVIRGGTVDTQYF. CDR3 nucleotides: TGTGCCAGCAGCGTTATCCGGGGGGGCACGGTAGATACGCAGTATTTT.

The gene calls are TRBV20-1 and TRBJ2-1; weak D call: TRBD1 (5 bases). Germline V gene lookup returns CDR1 DFQATT and CDR2 SNEGSKA (reference sequence). This CDR3 is built from 11 residues. V gave up 7 bases and J gave up 8 bases, with 12 bases separating them. The CDR3 protein is CSGPWGDEQFF. Here the CDR3 DNA reads TGCAGTGGCCCCTGGGGCGATGAGCAGTTCTTC.

This chain uses TRBV28 with TRBJ2-3; 15 bases are a match to TRBD2. The CDR3 loop spans 21 amino acids. Trimming removed 1 base from V and 0 bases from J; junction bases left unmatched: 11. The V gene's germline CDR1 is MDHEN and CDR2 SYDVKM. CDR3 loop: CASSLSMGLAGGPPSTDTQYF. The CDR3 DNA is TGTGCCAGCAGTTTATCTATGGGACTAGCGGGGGGACCCCCTAGCACAGATACGCAGTATTTT.

V and J are TRBV6-1 and TRBJ1-5; 8 bases agree with TRBD1. The CDR3 runs to 13 residues. Germline assignment: CDR1 MNHNS and CDR2 SASEGT. V lost 6 bases to trimming and J lost 7 bases; unmatched junction nucleotides: 5. Here the CDR3 DNA reads TGTGCCAGCAGCTCAGGACAGGGACAGCCCCAGCATTTT. It codes for CASSSGQGQPQHF.

Remarks on this clone: Other DNA sequences in the sample encode the same CDR3. The gene calls are TRBV19 and TRBJ1-2, with D uncertain. This CDR3 contains 12 residues. CDR1 is LNHDA and CDR2 is SQIVND in the germline V gene (reference sequence). V was clipped by 4 bases and J by 1 base, with 4 bases between them. The CDR3 region has the DNA TGTGCCAGTAGTACTGATAACTATGGCTACACCTTC. The encoded protein is CASSTDNYGYTF.

This rearrangement joins TRBV5-1 to TRBJ1-2; D is uncertain. V was cut by 1 base and J by 6 bases, with 13 bases left in between. CDR1 is SGHRS and CDR2 is YFSETQ in the germline V gene. The CDR3 extends over 14 amino acids. Here the CDR3 reads CASSLTTAPDGYTF. DNA of the CDR3: TGCGCCAGCAGCTTGACCACTGCCCCTGATGGCTACACCTTC.

The chain is built from TRBV4-3 and TRBJ1-2, with no clear D. Germline V lookup: CDR1 LGHNA, CDR2 YSLEER. V was clipped by 4 bases and J by 4 bases, with 13 bases between them. This CDR3 has 14 residues. CDR3 sequence: CASSLRWSSYGYTF. The CDR3 DNA is TGCGCCAGCAGCCTGCGTTGGAGCAGCTATGGCTACACCTTC.

The rearrangement joins TRBV2 to TRBJ1-1; TRBD1 matches at 9 bases. Trimming at V came to 7 bases and at J to 2 bases, leaving 5 bases not matched to a gene. Germline assignment: CDR1 SNHLY and CDR2 FYNNEI. The CDR3 spans 14 residues. The CDR3 region is CASTMGQGNTEAFF. DNA of the CDR3: TGTGCCAGCACTATGGGACAGGGAAACACTGAAGCTTTCTTT.

V gene TRBV4-1 combines with J gene TRBJ2-1; possibly TRBD2 for D (6 bases). Germline V gene lookup returns CDR1 MGHRA and CDR2 YSYEKL. The CDR3 length is 17 residues. V lost 6 bases, J lost 0 bases, and 18 bases lay in between. The DNA of the CDR3 is TGCGCCAGCAGACATTCGGGACTCCCGATCTCCTACAATGAGCAGTTCTTC. This gives the protein CASRHSGLPISYNEQFF.

Turning to this clone: No conserved phenylalanine or tryptophan is present at the end of the CDR3, so a read error is the likely explanation. The DNA is left out, because the CDR3 cannot be placed on it with certainty; the CDR3 is given as TCRdb lists it. The chain uses TRBV29-1 and TRBJ1-1. Germline assignment: CDR1 SQVTM and CDR2 ANQGSEA. The CDR3 is 10 residues long, ends included. The CDR3 sequence: CSVEGRVSNL.

The CDR3 spells CASRPGQGVTYEQYF. The CDR3 DNA is TGTGCCAGCAGACCGGGACAGGGGGTTACCTACGAGCAGTACTTC. The gene calls are TRBV6-5 and TRBJ2-7; 11 nucleotides match TRBD1. The junction had 6 bases not matched to a gene; V was cut back by 6 bases and J by 2 bases. The CDR3 extends over 15 amino acids. Germline V CDR1 and CDR2: MNHEY, SVGAGI.

A word on this clone: At one boundary the junction diverges from the germline segment, which might be a read error. The chain employs TRBV14 and TRBJ2-7; D ambiguous. The CDR3 runs to 13 residues. CDR1 SGHDN and CDR2 FVKESK come from the germline V gene. The CDR3 protein is CASGQPNSYEQYF. The CDR3 DNA follows: TGTGCCAGCGGCCAGCCGAATTCCTACGAGCAGTACTTC.

The genes are TRBV7-6 and TRBJ1-5, with 9 bases that match TRBD1. Germline V CDR1 and CDR2: SGHVS, FNYEAQ. Unmatched junction bases numbered 5, after V lost 1 base and J lost 7 bases. The CDR3 has 15 amino acids. CDR3 protein: CASSLGGQGNQPQHF. As DNA, the CDR3 is TGTGCCAGCAGCTTAGGCGGACAGGGGAACCAGCCCCAGCATTTT.

This clone was seen a single time. The chain carries TRBV19 and TRBJ1-1; a possible D gene is TRBD1 (6 bases). The CDR3 length is 14 residues. The V end was cut by 7 bases, the J end by 6 bases, with 18 bases between. The germline CDR1 and CDR2 sequences are LNHDA and SQIVND (reference sequence). The CDR3 reads CASKIQGEYAEAFF. In nucleotides, the CDR3 is TGTGCCAGTAAGATACAGGGTGAATACGCTGAAGCTTTCTTT.

The chain has TRBV27 and TRBJ1-5; 12 nucleotides align to TRBD1. Germline V lookup: CDR1 MNHEY, CDR2 SMNVEV (reference sequence). The trim removed 7 bases at V and 5 bases at J, leaving 3 bases unmatched. The CDR3 loop spans 14 amino acids. DNA for the CDR3: TGTGCCAGCACCGGGACAGGGGGCGATCAGCCCCAGCATTTT. The encoded protein is CASTGTGGDQPQHF.

This sequence joins TRBV5-6 and TRBJ1-2, with 8 bases fitting TRBD1. J gave up 5 bases and V 2 bases, and 14 bases lay outside the gene matches. Germline CDR1 SGHDT, CDR2 YYEEEE. This CDR3 has 17 amino acids. Written as DNA, the CDR3 is TGTGCCAGCAGCTTTCCCCCCCCGACAGGGGAGCGGTATGGCTACACCTTC. Translation: CASSFPPPTGERYGYTF.

The J gene is TRBJ1-2, the V gene TRBV7-2; 8 bases line up with TRBD1. The germline V gene has CDR1 SGHTA and CDR2 FQGNSA. V gave up 5 bases and J gave up 4 bases; unmatched junction bases: 6. This CDR3 has 14 amino acids. In DNA form, the CDR3 reads TGTGCCAGCAGCCAGGACAGGGCGTTCTATGGCTACACCTTC. As protein: CASSQDRAFYGYTF.

V and J are TRBV28 and TRBJ1-1; TRBD1 is a possible D gene (6 bases). The CDR3 runs 15 residues. CDR1 and CDR2 from the germline V gene are MDHEN and SYDVKM. V gave up 5 bases and J gave up 4 bases, with 17 bases separating them. CDR3 protein: CASSLNRAGGTEAFF. The CDR3 bases are TGTGCCAGCAGTCTCAACAGGGCCGGGGGCACTGAAGCTTTCTTT.

V is TRBV7-3 and J is TRBJ2-7; TRBD2 matches 10 bases. This CDR3 is 16 amino acids long. In germline, CDR1 is SGHTA, CDR2 FQGTGA. Trimming removed 5 bases from V and 6 bases from J; junction bases left unmatched: 13. The CDR3 protein is CASSLLGAGGLGEQYF. The DNA of the CDR3 is TGTGCCAGCAGCCTGTTGGGAGCGGGGGGGCTGGGCGAGCAGTACTTC. Full variable domain (outside the CDR3, taken from reference TRBV7-3 and TRBJ2-7): GAGVSQTPSNKVTEKGKYVELRCDPISGHTALYWYRQSLGQGPEFLIYFQGTGAADDSGLPNDRFFAVRPEGSVSTLKIQRTERGDSAVYLCASSLLGAGGLGEQYFGPGTRLTVT.

CDR3 amino acids: CASSLGTGLAYEQYF. For the CDR3, the DNA is TGTGCCAGCAGCCTGGGGACCGGTCTGGCCTACGAGCAGTACTTC. The V and J genes are TRBV5-6 and TRBJ2-7; D might be TRBD1 or TRBD2, each matching 5 bases. CDR3 length: 15 amino acids. Trimming removed 4 bases at V and 2 bases at J, with 16 bases between. Germline assignment: CDR1 SGHDT and CDR2 YYEEEE.

Note on this clone: A junction boundary mismatches the germline segment, possibly from a read error. The V call is TRBV9, the J call TRBJ2-1; possible D gene TRBD1, 5 bases. The CDR3 length is 12 residues. CDR1 is SGDLS, CDR2 YYNGEE, per germline. The CDR3: CASSAYGHELVF. The CDR3, as DNA: TGTGCCAGCAGCGCCTACGGACACGAGTTGGTCTTC.

The chain joins TRBV11-3 to TRBJ2-5; D call uncertain. Germline V gene lookup returns CDR1 SGHNT and CDR2 YENEEA. The length of the CDR3 is 16 residues. With 4 bases removed from V and 7 bases from J, the gap between germline ends came to 22 bases. The CDR3 loop is CASSSVGNSVAGTQYF. CDR3 nucleotides: TGTGCCAGCAGCTCAGTCGGTAATAGTGTCGCAGGGACCCAGTACTTC.

The J gene is TRBJ2-6, the V gene TRBV9; D is ambiguous. Germline V CDR1 and CDR2: SGDLS, YYNGEE. Between the trimmed V and J ends, which lost 0 bases and 0 bases, there was a span of 10 bases. CDR3 size: 17 residues. The CDR3 DNA follows: TGTGCCAGCAGCGTAGAGGGCTTTAGCTCTGGGGCCAACGTCCTGACTTTC. Translated, it gives CASSVEGFSSGANVLTF.

The gene calls are TRBV28 and TRBJ1-1; D possibly corresponds to TRBD1 (5 bases). V was shortened by 8 bases and J by 1 base, with 11 bases between the two germline ends. This CDR3 has 13 residues. In germline, CDR1 is MDHEN, CDR2 SYDVKM. The CDR3 here is CASLAGPNTEAFF. The CDR3 nucleotides read TGTGCCAGCTTAGCGGGGCCGAACACTGAAGCTTTCTTT.